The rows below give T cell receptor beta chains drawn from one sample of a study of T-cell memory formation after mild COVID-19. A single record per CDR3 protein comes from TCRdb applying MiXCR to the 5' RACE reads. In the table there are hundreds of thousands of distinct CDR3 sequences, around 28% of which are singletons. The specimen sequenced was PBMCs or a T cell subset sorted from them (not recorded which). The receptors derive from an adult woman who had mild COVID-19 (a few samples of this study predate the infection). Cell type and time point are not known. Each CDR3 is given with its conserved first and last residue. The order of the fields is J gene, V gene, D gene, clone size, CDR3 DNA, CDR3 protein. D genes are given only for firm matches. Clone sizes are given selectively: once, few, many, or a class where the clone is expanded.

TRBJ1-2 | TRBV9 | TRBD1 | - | TGTGCCAGCAGCACATGGGACAGGGCCGGCTATGGCTACACCTTC | CASSTWDRAGYGYTF
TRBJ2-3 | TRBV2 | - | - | TGTGCCAGCTTGGTTAACACTATCCTCATGCGTGACACGCAGTATTTT | CASLVNTILMRDTQYF
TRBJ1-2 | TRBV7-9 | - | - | TGTGCCAGCAGCTTTCAGGGAGTCGTTTATGGCTACACCTTC | CASSFQGVVYGYTF
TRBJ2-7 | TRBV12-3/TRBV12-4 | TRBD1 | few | TGTGCCAGCAGCCCGAAGGGACAGGGCAAATACGAGCAGTACTTC | CASSPKGQGKYEQYF
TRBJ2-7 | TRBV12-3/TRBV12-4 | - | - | TGTGCCAGCAGTTCATCAGGGACCACCAACTACGAGCAGTACTTC | CASSSSGTTNYEQYF
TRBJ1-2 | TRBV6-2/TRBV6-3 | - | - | TGTGCCAGCGGCCTACGGGATGGCTACACCTTC | CASGLRDGYTF
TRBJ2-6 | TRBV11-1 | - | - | TGTGCCAGCCCAGGGTCTGGGGCCAACGTCCTGACTTTC | CASPGSGANVLTF
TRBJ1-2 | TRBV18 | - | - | TGTGCCAGCTCACCTAGTGAGGCCACCAACTATGGCTACACCTTC | CASSPSEATNYGYTF
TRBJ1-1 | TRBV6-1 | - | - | TGTGCCAGCAGTGAATCTGTGAACACTGAAGCTTTCTTT | CASSESVNTEAFF
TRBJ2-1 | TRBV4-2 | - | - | TGTGCCAGCAGCCAAGTGGCATACAATGAGCAGTTCTTC | CASSQVAYNEQFF
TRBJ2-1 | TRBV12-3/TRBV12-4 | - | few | TGTGCCAGCAGTTTAGGCGGGCAATGGAATGAGCAGTTCTTC | CASSLGGQWNEQFF
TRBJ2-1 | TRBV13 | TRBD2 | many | TGTGCCAGCAGCCGACCTAGCGGGGATGACAATGAGCAGTTCTTC | CASSRPSGDDNEQFF
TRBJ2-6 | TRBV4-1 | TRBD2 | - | TGCGCCAGCAGCCTAGCGGGCGGTCCCTCTGGGGCCAACGTCCTGACTTTC | CASSLAGGPSGANVLTF